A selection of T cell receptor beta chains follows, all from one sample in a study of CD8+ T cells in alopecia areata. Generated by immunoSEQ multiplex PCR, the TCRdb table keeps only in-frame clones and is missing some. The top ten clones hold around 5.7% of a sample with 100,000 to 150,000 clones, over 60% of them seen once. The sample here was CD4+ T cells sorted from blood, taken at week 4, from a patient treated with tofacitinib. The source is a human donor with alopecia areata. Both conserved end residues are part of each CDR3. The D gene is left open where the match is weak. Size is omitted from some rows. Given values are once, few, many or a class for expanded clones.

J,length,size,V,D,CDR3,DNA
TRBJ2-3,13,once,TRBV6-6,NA,CASSPHSADTQYF,TGTGCCAGCAGTCCCCACTCTGCAGATACGCAGTATTTT
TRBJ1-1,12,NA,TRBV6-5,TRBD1,CASGWTGPEAFF,TGTGCCAGCGGATGGACAGGCCCTGAAGCTTTCTTT
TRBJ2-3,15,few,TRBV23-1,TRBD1,CASSPKDRGTDTQYF,TGCGCCAGCAGTCCAAAGGACAGGGGAACAGATACGCAGTATTTT
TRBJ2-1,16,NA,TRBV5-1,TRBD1,CASSLGEWDRYNEQFF,TGCGCCAGCAGCTTGGGTGAGTGGGACAGATACAATGAGCAGTTCTTC
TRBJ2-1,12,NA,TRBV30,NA,CAWSVKGLEQFF,TGTGCCTGGAGTGTAAAGGGTCTTGAGCAGTTCTTC
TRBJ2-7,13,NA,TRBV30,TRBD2,CAWRRGNSYEQYF,TGTGCCTGGAGGCGGGGGAACAGCTACGAGCAGTACTTC
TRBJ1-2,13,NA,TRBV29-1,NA,CSVSERGGDGYTF,TGCAGCGTCTCGGAGCGCGGGGGGGATGGCTACACCTTC
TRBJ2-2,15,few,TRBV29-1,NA,CSVLTGIRETGELFF,TGCAGCGTCCTCACAGGGATCCGAGAAACCGGGGAGCTGTTTTTT
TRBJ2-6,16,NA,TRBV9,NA,CASSEGPLSGANVLTF,TGTGCCAGCAGCGAAGGACCGCTCTCTGGGGCCAACGTCCTGACTTTC
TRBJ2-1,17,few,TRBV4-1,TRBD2,CASSQGLAKGSYNEQFF,TGCGCCAGCAGCCAGGGACTAGCGAAAGGGTCCTACAATGAGCAGTTCTTC
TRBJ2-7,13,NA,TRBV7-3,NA,CASSLGSTYEQYF,TGTGCCAGCAGCTTGGGGAGTACCTACGAGCAGTACTTC
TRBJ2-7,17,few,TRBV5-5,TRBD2,CASSLDGGRTSGYEQYF,TGTGCCAGCAGCTTGGACGGTGGGAGGACTAGCGGGTACGAGCAGTACTTC
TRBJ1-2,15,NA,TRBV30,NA,CAWSVPPPGHYGYTF,TGTGCCTGGAGTGTACCTCCGCCCGGGCACTATGGCTACACCTTC
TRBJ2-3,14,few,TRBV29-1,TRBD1,CSVVRDRDTDTQYF,TGCAGCGTAGTCAGGGACAGGGATACAGATACGCAGTATTTT
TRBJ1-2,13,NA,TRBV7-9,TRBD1,CASSSGQGLGYTF,TGTGCCAGCAGCTCGGGACAGGGGCTTGGCTACACCTTC
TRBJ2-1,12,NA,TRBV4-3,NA,CASSQANNEQFF,TGCGCCAGCAGCCAGGCTAACAATGAGCAGTTCTTC
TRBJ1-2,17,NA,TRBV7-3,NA,CASSLRAGFYDSYGYTF,TGTGCCAGCAGCTTACGCGCGGGTTTCTATGACAGCTATGGCTACACCTTC
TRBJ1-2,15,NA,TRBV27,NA,CASSLIPQAPYGYTF,TGTGCCAGCAGCCTAATCCCACAGGCCCCCTATGGCTACACCTTC
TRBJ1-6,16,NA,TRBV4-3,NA,CASSQDPWVRESPLHF,TGCGCCAGCAGCCAAGATCCGTGGGTCAGGGAGTCACCCCTCCACTTT